Listed below are T cell receptor beta chains from one sample, sequenced in a study of type 1 regulatory T cells. Each CDR3 protein gets one entry after TCRdb re-called the reads with MiXCR. The sample carries 6,300 or so distinct CDR3 sequences, 30% to 35% recorded once. Their cognate antigens are unknown. The material sequenced was cultured type 1 regulatory T (Tr1) cells, either the whole culture or a sorted fraction (not recorded which). The receptors originated from a human donor in good health. Both conserved end residues are part of each CDR3. The D gene is left open where the match is weak. Clone size appears in some rows only: once, few, many, or a class for an expanded clone.

d_gene	j_gene	v_gene	abundance	CDR3aa	CDR3nt
.	TRBJ2-1	TRBV7-6	.	CASSLGQGYGNEQFF	TGTGCCAGCAGCTTAGGGCAGGGCTATGGGAATGAGCAGTTCTTC
.	TRBJ2-1	TRBV28	few	CASSLSGEQFF	TGTGCCAGCAGTTTATCCGGTGAGCAGTTCTTC
.	TRBJ2-3	TRBV20-1	.	CSATGEVTDTQYF	TGCAGTGCTACAGGGGAGGTGACAGATACGCAGTATTTT
TRBD2	TRBJ2-3	TRBV2	.	CASSEEGGSSYNEQYF	TGTGCCAGCAGTGAAGAGGGAGGGAGCTCCTACAATGAGCAGTATTTT
.	TRBJ2-2	TRBV24-1	.	CATSDLGTPNTGELFF	TGTGCCACCAGTGACCTAGGGACACCTAACACCGGGGAGCTGTTTTTT
TRBD1	TRBJ2-5	TRBV15	medium-sized	CATSSEGQGRRETQYF	TGTGCCACCAGCAGTGAGGGACAGGGACGTCGAGAGACCCAGTACTTC
.	TRBJ2-2	TRBV12-2	.	CASRLVYFRLADTGELFF	TGTGCAAGTCGCTTAGTGTATTTTCGGCTAGCCGACACCGGGGAGCTGTTTTTT
TRBD1	TRBJ2-1	TRBV20-1	.	CSASQIPGQGRNEQFF	TGCAGTGCTAGCCAAATCCCGGGACAGGGGAGGAATGAGCAGTTCTTC
.	TRBJ2-7	TRBV6-1	.	CASSTGYEQYF	TGTGCCAGCAGTACAGGGTACGAGCAGTACTTC
TRBD1	TRBJ1-2	TRBV6-6	few	CATGEGAAGYTF	TGTGCCACCGGGGAGGGGGCTGCGGGCTACACCTTC
.	TRBJ2-3	TRBV7-2	medium-sized	CASSLSRESTDTQYF	TGTGCCAGCAGCTTATCCCGGGAGAGCACAGATACGCAGTATTTT
TRBD1	TRBJ2-5	TRBV9	few	CASSPDRGRGGYETQYF	TGTGCCAGCAGCCCAGACAGGGGGCGCGGGGGTTATGAGACCCAGTACTTC
.	TRBJ1-5	TRBV30	few	CAWSTNYTGNQPQHF	TGTGCCTGGAGTACGAACTATACAGGGAATCAGCCCCAGCATTTT
.	TRBJ2-7	TRBV5-8	.	CASSLVAGLREQYF	TGTGCCAGCAGCTTGGTAGCAGGGTTAAGAGAGCAGTACTTC
.	TRBJ2-2	TRBV24-1	few	CATGESGITGELFF	TGTGCCACTGGGGAGTCAGGGATTACCGGGGAGCTGTTTTTT
.	TRBJ2-3	TRBV5-4	many	CASSLAGPPGTDTQYF	TGTGCCAGCAGCTTGGCGGGGCCTCCCGGGACAGATACGCAGTATTTT
TRBD2	TRBJ2-2	TRBV5-1	many	CASQSGANTGELFF	TGCGCCAGCCAAAGCGGGGCTAACACCGGGGAGCTGTTTTTT
.	TRBJ2-5	TRBV4-3	medium-sized	CASSQGVRETQYF	TGCGCCAGCAGCCAAGGAGTGAGGGAGACCCAGTACTTC
.	TRBJ1-4	TRBV20-1	.	CSAIRTDPNEKLFF	TGCAGTGCCATAAGGACAGATCCTAATGAAAAACTGTTTTTT
.	TRBJ1-2	TRBV12-3/TRBV12-4	.	CASSLGGNYGYTF	TGTGCCAGCAGTTTGGGAGGAAACTATGGCTACACCTTC
.	TRBJ1-2	TRBV12-3/TRBV12-4	few	CASSSGPSPGAF	TGTGCCAGCAGTTCCGGGCCCTCGCCGGGCGCCTTC
TRBD2	TRBJ2-1	TRBV7-9	few	CASSSEGLAGARNEQFF	TGTGCCAGCAGCTCCGAAGGTTTAGCGGGAGCAAGGAATGAGCAGTTCTTC
TRBD1	TRBJ2-1	TRBV5-1	medium-sized	CASSRGQTYNEQFF	TGCGCCAGCAGCAGGGGACAGACCTACAATGAGCAGTTCTTC
.	TRBJ2-5	TRBV4-2	medium-sized	CASSQDPSSRETQYF	TGTGCCAGCAGCCAAGATCCGTCGTCGAGAGAGACCCAGTACTTC
TRBD2	TRBJ2-1	TRBV20-1	few	CSARDRGGGSSYNEQFF	TGCAGTGCTAGAGATCGGGGAGGCGGGAGTAGCTACAATGAGCAGTTCTTC
.	TRBJ2-3	TRBV24-1	large	CATRDDTDTQYF	TGTGCCACCAGGGACGACACAGATACGCAGTATTTT
.	TRBJ2-2	TRBV5-1	few	CASSVQSGVTGELFF	TGCGCCAGCAGCGTACAATCGGGGGTCACCGGGGAGCTGTTTTTT
TRBD1	TRBJ2-1	TRBV5-4	few	CASSWGQGRGEQFF	TGTGCCAGCAGCTGGGGACAGGGTCGGGGTGAGCAGTTCTTC
.	TRBJ2-5	TRBV5-1	few	CASSFQGGEGETQYF	TGCGCCAGCAGCTTCCAGGGGGGTGAAGGAGAGACCCAGTACTTC
.	TRBJ1-2	TRBV18	few	CASSPLNEGGSYGYTF	TGTGCCAGCTCCCCATTGAACGAGGGAGGTAGCTATGGCTACACCTTC
.	TRBJ2-3	TRBV24-1	few	CATGRASTDTQYF	TGTGCCACGGGCCGGGCTAGCACAGATACGCAGTATTTT
TRBD2	TRBJ2-7	TRBV3-1	.	CASTVTSGNYEQYF	TGTGCCTCAACAGTCACTAGCGGGAACTACGAGCAGTACTTC
TRBD1	TRBJ1-5	TRBV2	.	CASSLQGLSNQPQHF	TGTGCCAGCAGTCTACAGGGGTTGAGCAATCAGCCCCAGCATTTT
.	TRBJ2-5	TRBV5-1	few	CASSPETRDQKTQYF	TGCGCCAGCAGCCCGGAGACTAGGGATCAAAAGACCCAGTACTTC
.	TRBJ2-7	TRBV9	few	CASSVGGISYEQYF	TGTGCCAGCAGCGTAGGAGGGATTTCCTACGAGCAGTACTTC
.	TRBJ1-1	TRBV30	.	CAWRKGPTEAFF	TGTGCCTGGAGGAAGGGTCCCACTGAAGCTTTCTTT
.	TRBJ2-3	TRBV7-9	medium-sized	CASSPWTVPTDTQYF	TGTGCCAGCAGCCCTTGGACGGTACCCACAGATACGCAGTATTTT
.	TRBJ2-2	TRBV5-1	few	CASSLMNTGELFF	TGCGCCAGCAGCTTAATGAACACCGGGGAGCTGTTTTTT
.	TRBJ1-1	TRBV12-3/TRBV12-4	few	CASSLRVRGLGMNTEAFF	TGTGCCAGCAGTTTAAGGGTGCGAGGGCTGGGGATGAACACTGAAGCTTTCTTT
TRBD2	TRBJ2-1	TRBV20-1	.	CSAGGGSPNNEQFF	TGCAGTGCGGGCGGCGGGAGCCCGAACAATGAGCAGTTCTTC
.	TRBJ2-7	TRBV15	many	CATSRDRGTLIF	TGTGCCACCAGCAGAGATAGGGGAACCCTGATCTTC
TRBD2	TRBJ2-1	TRBV7-3	few	CASSLNRLAGQGQFF	TGTGCCAGCAGCTTAAACAGACTAGCGGGACAGGGGCAGTTCTTC
TRBD2	TRBJ2-1	TRBV15	many	CASASGRVGNEQFF	TGTGCCAGTGCAAGCGGGAGGGTAGGAAATGAGCAGTTCTTC
.	TRBJ2-1	TRBV19	.	CTATPPREGPLEPKFLVYEQFF	TGTACTGCTACACCGCCTCGTGAAGGCCCATTAGAACCGAAATTTTTAGTCTATGAGCAGTTCTTC
TRBD2	TRBJ2-1	TRBV9	.	CASSVVSAGRSYNEQFF	TGTGCCAGCAGCGTAGTGTCAGCGGGGCGCTCCTACAATGAGCAGTTCTTC
.	TRBJ2-1	TRBV7-6	few	CASSFELASVYNEQFF	TGTGCCAGCAGCTTTGAGTTAGCCTCTGTCTACAATGAGCAGTTCTTC
TRBD2	TRBJ2-2	TRBV2	.	CASSSGAGVTGELFF	TGTGCCAGCAGTTCCGGGGCGGGAGTGACCGGGGAGCTGTTTTTT
TRBD2	TRBJ2-7	TRBV20-1	.	CSASGTSGRLSYEQYF	TGCAGTGCCAGCGGGACTAGCGGGAGGCTCTCCTACGAGCAGTACTTC
.	TRBJ2-1	TRBV11-2	many	CASSLDRGSEQFF	TGTGCCAGCAGCTTAGATCGAGGTAGTGAGCAGTTCTTC
.	TRBJ2-7	TRBV5-4	few	CASSLWGKEQYF	TGTGCCAGCAGCTTGTGGGGTAAAGAGCAGTACTTC
.	TRBJ2-3	TRBV6-1	few	CASSEIKGSGVFRTDTQYF	TGTGCCAGCAGTGAAATTAAGGGGTCGGGAGTATTTCGGACAGATACGCAGTATTTT
TRBD1	TRBJ2-7	TRBV24-1	.	CATGTGFGEQYF	TGTGCCACCGGGACAGGGTTCGGCGAGCAGTACTTC
.	TRBJ2-5	TRBV7-8	.	CVSSFLRGQETQYF	TGTGTCAGCAGCTTCTTACGGGGTCAAGAGACCCAGTACTTC
TRBD1	TRBJ2-1	TRBV9	.	CASSRGQGGYNEQFF	TGTGCCAGCAGCCGGGGACAGGGGGGTTACAATGAGCAGTTCTTC
TRBD1	TRBJ1-2	TRBV9	few	CASSVDRGFYGYTF	TGTGCCAGCAGCGTAGACAGGGGATTCTATGGCTACACCTTC
.	TRBJ2-3	TRBV2	medium-sized	CASSVTPADTQYF	TGTGCCAGCAGTGTCACCCCAGCGGATACGCAGTATTTT
.	TRBJ2-2	TRBV10-3	hyperexpanded	CAIGQDFTGELFF	TGTGCCATCGGTCAGGACTTTACCGGGGAGCTGTTTTTT
.	TRBJ1-1	TRBV6-5	.	CASCYSSKSTEAFF	TGTGCCAGCTGTTACTCGAGTAAGAGTACGGAAGCTTTCTTT